Reported below is one T cell receptor beta chain. The data were taken from a study of blood T cell repertoires in COVID-19. Study overall: COVID-19 samples from acute and convalescent phases originated in the United States, Italy and Spain. The analysed material was cDNA or gDNA that came from T cells, B-cell-depleted T cells, or PBMCs.

Authors' analysis steps: Amplifying reference gene primers gave estimates of nucleated cell counts. The protocol was immunoSEQ multiplex PCR, while the TCRdb copy is restricted to in-frame clones and leaves out a portion. V and J calls and clone size follow that table, whereas D and trimming were derived from the DNA. The sample has more than 20,000 clones, roughly 75% seen once. The sequence was obtained from a human donor in a cohort sampled during active or convalescent COVID-19. The sample consisted of peripheral blood.

Written as DNA, the CDR3 is TGTGCCAGCAGTATCCAGGGCTATGGCTACACCTTC. Protein sequence: CASSIQGYGYTF. V is TRBV28 and J is TRBJ1-2; TRBD1 might be the D (5 bases). The CDR3 covers 12 residues. V shed 5 bases and J shed 4 bases, with 8 bases lying between them. Germline V lookup: CDR1 MDHEN, CDR2 SYDVKM.